The 3 T cell receptor beta chains listed next were all sequenced from one sample in a study of radiotherapy plus CTLA-4 blockade in lung cancer. Only in-frame clones appear in the TCRdb table, and some are missing; sequencing was by immunoSEQ multiplex PCR. Of about 120,000 clones listed, about 83% are singletons. The source material was peripheral blood, sampled from a patient treated with radiotherapy plus ipilimumab. Source of these receptors: a human donor with non-small cell lung cancer who had a partial response to radiotherapy plus ipilimumab.

J is TRBJ2-1 and V is TRBV7-2, with TRBD2 matching 8 bases. From germline, CDR1 is SGHTA and CDR2 FQGNSA. J was trimmed by 3 bases and V by 5 bases; bases with no gene match: 12. The CDR3 runs to 17 residues. CDR3 protein: CASSPYSGVPLYNEQFF. Written as DNA, the CDR3 is TGTGCCAGCAGCCCCTATAGCGGGGTACCTCTCTACAATGAGCAGTTCTTC.

This sequence joins TRBV29-1 and TRBJ2-1; unclear D gene. Germline V gene data show CDR1 as SQVTM and CDR2 as ANQGSEA. With 5 bases removed from V and 3 bases from J, the gap between germline ends came to 14 bases. The CDR3 has 14 amino acids. This CDR3 is CSVSLSVHYNEQFF. CDR3 bases: TGCAGCGTTTCTTTATCAGTACACTACAATGAGCAGTTCTTC.

The table lists this clone with a few counts. The V and J genes are TRBV19 and TRBJ1-1; a possible D gene is TRBD1 (5 bases). Looked up from germline, CDR1 is LNHDA and CDR2 is SQIVND (reference sequence). The CDR3 consists of 13 residues. V lost 7 bases and J lost 4, with 13 bases in between. CDR3 protein: CASTQGSFTEAFF. The CDR3 DNA is TGTGCCAGTACCCAGGGTTCTTTCACTGAAGCTTTCTTT.